The subject of this entry is one T cell receptor (beta chain). The antigen remains undetermined. V shed 7 bases and J 5 bases; nucleotides not matched to a gene: 6. Germline V gene lookup returns CDR1 MNHEY and CDR2 SVGAGI. The CDR3 runs to 14 residues. The source of the sample is a study of T cell repertoires in ileal Crohn's disease. The wider study: Under 40% were active smokers at surgery; median disease duration was approximately 8.5 years. General study points: High-frequency clones were more common in sorted CD8 than CD4 cells.

Each sample's TCRB immunosequencing used roughly 500 nanograms of biopsy DNA. Libraries were prepared by immunoSEQ multiplex PCR; TCRdb keeps only in-frame clonotypes and omits some of them. The sample includes fewer than 8,000 clones, roughly 78% of them seen just once. V gene TRBV6-5 combines with J gene TRBJ2-7; 12 bases map to TRBD2. Input material: ileal tissue. The clonotype was recovered from an adult with Crohn's disease. CDR3 region: CASMPSGGAHEQYF. CDR3 coding DNA: TGTGCCAGCATGCCTAGCGGGGGGGCCCACGAGCAGTACTTC.